This T cell receptor beta chain was documented in a study of identical twins. Study-wide points: There were fewer insertions in abundant cord blood beta clonotypes, but memory repertoires showed no such pattern.

The CDR3 sequence is 15 residues long. Germline CDR1 and CDR2: DFQATT and SNEGSKA (reference sequence). With V trimmed by 0 bases and J by 6 bases, 6 bases remained unmatched. To note about this clonotype: Its antigen is unidentified. This may come from a read error, since a much larger clone is one base off.

Each donor (without exception) was a healthy Caucasian. Template switching added a universal primer site; cDNA carried unique molecular identifiers. Each CDR3 protein is one row after TCRdb ran MiXCR on the 5' RACE reads. The table has about 280,000 distinct CDR3 sequences, more than 6.5% seen once. The sample also formed part of further work on yellow fever vaccine responses in identical twins.

The material sequenced was memory (CD45RO+) T cells sorted from blood. The clonotype was recovered from a young woman in good health. V is TRBV20-1 and J is TRBJ2-1; 9 nucleotides align to TRBD2. The CDR3 DNA sequence: TGCAGTGCTAGAGATATGGCGGGAGGGCTCAATGAGCAGTTCTTC. The encoded protein is CSARDMAGGLNEQFF.